The 27 T cell receptor beta chains below all came from one sample that was sequenced in a study of somatic mutations in cytotoxic T cells in rheumatoid arthritis. This table comes from immunoSEQ multiplex PCR, and its TCRdb copy is limited to in-frame clones, with some not included. The sample lists fewer than 9,000 clones; around 60% were seen once. The sample was CD8+ T cells sorted from blood. The receptors stem from a middle-aged woman in good health.

The V call is TRBV29-1, the J call TRBJ2-7, with D perhaps matching TRBD1 (5 bases). V lost 6 bases to trimming and J lost 7 bases, with 16 bases between them. The length of the CDR3 is 12 residues. Per the germline V gene, CDR1 is SQVTM and CDR2 is ANQGSEA. The CDR3 sequence: CSVLARDGEQYF. The CDR3 bases are TGCAGCGTCCTTGCCAGGGATGGGGAGCAGTACTTC.

This clone was observed a handful of times. The rearrangement joins TRBV5-1 to TRBJ1-1; TRBD1 aligns across 7 bases. The V segment lost 0 bases and the J segment 6 bases; nucleotides outside the gene matches: 8. The CDR3 consists of 15 residues. In germline, CDR1 is SGHRS, CDR2 YFSETQ. This CDR3 reads CASSLDRQGLAEAFF. DNA for the CDR3: TGCGCCAGCAGCTTGGATAGACAGGGTCTAGCTGAAGCTTTCTTT. The entire variable domain, with the rest obtained from reference TRBV5-1 and TRBJ1-1, is as follows: KAGVTQTPRYLIKTRGQQVTLSCSPISGHRSVSWYQQTPGQGLQFLFEYFSETQRNKGNFPGRFSGRQFSNSRSEMNVSTLELGDSALYLCASSLDRQGLAEAFFGQGTRLTVV.

This chain connects TRBV5-6 to TRBJ2-5; D is perhaps TRBD1 (6 bases). V was shortened by 2 bases and J by 4 bases, with 9 bases between the two germline ends. Germline V gene sequence: CDR1 SGHDT, CDR2 YYEEEE. This CDR3 comprises 13 residues. Here the CDR3 reads CASSLEGVETQYF. In nucleotides, the CDR3 is TGTGCCAGCAGCTTAGAGGGGGTAGAGACCCAGTACTTC.

The V and J genes are TRBV10-1 and TRBJ2-3; maybe TRBD2 (6 bases). Germline CDR1 reads WNHNN; CDR2 reads SYGVQD (reference sequence). This CDR3 has 14 residues. V lost 3 bases, J lost 1 base, and 8 bases lay in between. CDR3 bases: TGCGCCAGCAGTGATTCTAGCGGCACAGATACGCAGTATTTT. Protein sequence: CASSDSSGTDTQYF.

This clone was counted only a few times. The chain combines TRBV27 with TRBJ1-1; TRBD1 aligns across 8 bases. The V and J ends lost 8 bases and 3 bases, in that order; junction bases with no gene match: 5. Germline values: CDR1 MNHEY, CDR2 SMNVEV (reference sequence). CDR3 size: 13 residues. The CDR3 here is CASRTGSYTEAFF. For the CDR3, the DNA is TGTGCCAGCCGGACAGGGTCGTACACTGAAGCTTTCTTT.

The chain links TRBV11-2 to TRBJ2-2; D perhaps matches TRBD1 (6 bases). Trimming pared 5 bases from V and 4 bases from J, leaving 17 bases between. The CDR3 runs to 16 residues. Germline CDR1 is SGHAT and CDR2 is FQNNGV. The CDR3 spells CASSITSGAFTGELFF. For the CDR3, the DNA is TGTGCCAGCAGCATTACCTCAGGGGCGTTCACCGGGGAGCTGTTTTTT. Variable domain in full (rest from reference TRBV11-2 and TRBJ2-2): EAGVAQSPRYKIIEKRQSVAFWCNPISGHATLYWYQQILGQGPKLLIQFQNNGVVDDSQLPKDRFSAERLKGVDSTLKIQPAKLEDSAVYLCASSITSGAFTGELFFGEGSRLTVL.

The chain recombines TRBV27 with TRBJ1-4; the D is unclear. Trimming stripped 6 bases from V and 0 bases from J, with 14 bases between. CDR1 is MNHEY, CDR2 SMNVEV, per germline (reference sequence). The CDR3 totals 16 residues. DNA of the CDR3: TGTGCCAGCAGCCCGCTCACCAGTGCAACTAATGAAAAACTGTTTTTT. Its protein is CASSPLTSATNEKLFF.

This rearrangement joins TRBV11-3 to TRBJ2-7; the match to TRBD1 covers 11 bases. Germline V gene sequence: CDR1 SGHNT, CDR2 YENEEA. The CDR3 is 16 amino acids. Losses at the gene ends were 4 bases for V and 7 bases for J; bases not matched to a gene: 12. In DNA, the CDR3 is TGTGCCAGCAGCTCCCGTACCGGACAGGGGGCGCGGGAGCAGTACTTC. This sequence encodes CASSSRTGQGAREQYF. Drawing the rest from reference TRBV11-3 and TRBJ2-7, the complete variable domain is EAGVVQSPRYKIIEKKQPVAFWCNPISGHNTLYWYLQNLGQGPELLIRYENEEAVDDSQLPKDRFSAERLKGVDSTLKIQPAELGDSAVYLCASSSRTGQGAREQYFGPGTRLTVT.

This clone has a single count. This chain uses TRBV27 with TRBJ2-5; 16 positions match TRBD2. Trimming took 5 bases from V and 6 from J; bases not matched to a gene: 6. Germline V gives CDR1 MNHEY, CDR2 SMNVEV (reference sequence). This CDR3 comprises 16 residues. CDR3 DNA: TGTGCCAGCAGTGGGGGACTAGCGGGAGGGCCTAAGACCCAGTACTTC. The encoded protein is CASSGGLAGGPKTQYF.

This chain uses TRBV21-1 with TRBJ2-7. TRBV21-1 constitutes a pseudogene. The CDR3 has 13 residues. The CDR3 sequence: CASSKATAGEQYF. The CDR3 coding sequence is TGTGCCAGCAGCAAAGCAACGGCTGGCGAGCAGTACTTC.

The gene calls are TRBV27 and TRBJ2-6; D unresolved. Trimming took 8 bases from V and 1 from J, leaving 12 bases between them. Germline V gives CDR1 MNHEY, CDR2 SMNVEV (reference sequence). The CDR3 covers 15 residues. The CDR3 nucleotides are TGTGCCAGCGGGGTCAGGTCATCTGGGGCCAACGTCCTGACTTTC. Its translation: CASGVRSSGANVLTF.

A few counts support this clone. This rearrangement joins TRBV27 to TRBJ2-7, with D possibly TRBD1 on 6 matching bases. The CDR3 runs to 13 residues. Between the trimmed V and J ends, which lost 6 bases and 5 bases, there was a span of 14 bases. Per the germline V gene, CDR1 is MNHEY and CDR2 is SMNVEV (reference sequence). CDR3 loop: CASRQGGLHEQYF. The CDR3 bases are TGTGCCAGCAGACAGGGCGGATTGCACGAGCAGTACTTC.

The V gene is TRBV6-5, the J gene TRBJ2-1, with 8 bases aligning to TRBD2. Germline lookup yields CDR1 MNHEY and CDR2 SVGAGI. With V trimmed by 2 bases and J by 8 bases, 8 bases remained unmatched. The CDR3 runs 15 residues. The chain's CDR3 is CASSYGAGEVDEQFF. CDR3 nucleotide sequence: TGTGCCAGCAGTTACGGAGCGGGAGAGGTCGATGAGCAGTTCTTC.

V and J are TRBV7-2 and TRBJ2-5; D may be TRBD1 (6 bases). Deletions cut 1 base from V and 7 bases from J, with 19 bases between. Germline assignment: CDR1 SGHTA and CDR2 FQGNSA. The CDR3 has 16 residues. As DNA, the CDR3 is TGTGCCAGCAGCTTAGGGTCCCCAGGGGTCTTAGGGACCCAGTACTTC. Translation gives CASSLGSPGVLGTQYF. Full variable domain (remainder filled in from reference TRBV7-2 and TRBJ2-5): GAGVSQSPSNKVTEKGKDVELRCDPISGHTALYWYRQSLGQGLEFLIYFQGNSAPDKSGLPSDRFSAERTGGSVSTLTIQRTQQEDSAVYLCASSLGSPGVLGTQYFGPGTRLLVL.

The rearrangement joins TRBV10-3 to TRBJ2-3; weak D call: TRBD1 (5 bases). V lost 10 bases, J lost 6 bases, and 20 bases lay in between. CDR1 is ENHRY and CDR2 is SYGVKD in the germline V gene. The CDR3 runs to 14 residues. The CDR3 coding sequence is TGTGCCACCACCCCCGGGTCTTGGGGCGATACGCAGTATTTT. Amino acid sequence: CATTPGSWGDTQYF.

The chain joins TRBV29-1 to TRBJ2-3, with TRBD2 as a possible D gene (5 bases). Germline V gene sequence: CDR1 SQVTM, CDR2 ANQGSEA. CDR3 size: 14 residues. With 6 bases removed from V and 3 bases from J, the gap between germline ends came to 16 bases. The CDR3 DNA reads TGCAGCGTAGGAATACTAGGACCAACAGATACGCAGTATTTT. Residues: CSVGILGPTDTQYF.

The V gene is TRBV7-8, the J gene TRBJ2-5; 11 nucleotides agree with TRBD2. The CDR3 runs to 19 residues. Per germline, CDR1 SGHVS and CDR2 FQNEAQ. V lost 7 bases to trimming and J lost 5 bases; unmatched junction nucleotides: 21. CDR3 protein: CASNPRLGVSGRAGETQYF. CDR3 bases: TGTGCCAGCAACCCTCGACTAGGAGTTAGCGGGAGGGCCGGGGAGACCCAGTACTTC.

This chain uses TRBV28 with TRBJ2-1, with D possibly TRBD2 on 5 matching bases. This CDR3 is built from 14 residues. Trimming stripped 8 bases from V and 7 bases from J, with 18 bases between. From germline, CDR1 is MDHEN and CDR2 SYDVKM. DNA of the CDR3: TGTGCCAGCTGGCTTAGTGGGAGTAAGAATGAGCAGTTCTTC. Protein product: CASWLSGSKNEQFF.

The chain's CDR3 is CASSHRGIDEQYF. The CDR3 nucleotides are TGTGCCAGCAGCCACAGGGGCATTGACGAGCAGTACTTC. This rearrangement joins TRBV5-4 to TRBJ2-7; 7 nucleotides align to TRBD1. Germline V gene lookup returns CDR1 SGHNT and CDR2 YYREEE (reference sequence). The CDR3 extends over 13 amino acids. V trimming: 4 bases; J trimming: 5 bases; junction bases outside the gene matches: 6.

The chain is built from TRBV11-2 and TRBJ2-3, with 7 bases that match TRBD1. The CDR3 contains 13 residues. Losses at the gene ends were 8 bases for V and 0 bases for J; bases not matched to a gene: 2. Germline-derived CDR1 and CDR2 are SGHAT and FQNNGV. CDR3 sequence: CASEQGSTDTQYF. The CDR3 DNA reads TGTGCCAGCGAACAGGGGAGCACAGATACGCAGTATTTT.

The V gene is TRBV6-6, the J gene TRBJ2-1, with TRBD2 matching 7 bases. The CDR3 spans 15 residues. V was pared by 2 bases and J by 4 bases, with 5 bases of the junction left unmatched. CDR1 is MNHNY, CDR2 SVGAGI, per germline (reference sequence). The CDR3 sequence is CASSYRSGEYNEQFF. DNA of the CDR3: TGTGCCAGCAGTTACAGGAGCGGGGAGTACAATGAGCAGTTCTTC.

In its sample, this clone ranks as medium-sized. The V call is TRBV5-5, the J call TRBJ2-1; D gene uncertain. V gave up 1 base and J gave up 9 bases, with 5 bases separating them. This CDR3 has 11 residues. Germline V gene data show CDR1 as SGHKS and CDR2 as YYEKEE (reference sequence). CDR3 sequence reads: CASSLWGEQFF. CDR3 coding DNA: TGTGCCAGCAGCTTGTGGGGTGAGCAGTTCTTC.

V and J are TRBV7-9 and TRBJ2-1, with TRBD1 as a possible D gene (6 bases). Trimming shortened V by 5 bases and J by 5 bases, and 19 bases separated the two germline ends. Germline V CDR1 and CDR2: SEHNR, FQNEAQ (reference sequence). This CDR3 contains 16 residues. The CDR3 sequence: CASSPPPGQAHNEQFF. CDR3 coding DNA: TGTGCCAGCAGCCCTCCTCCGGGACAAGCCCACAATGAGCAGTTCTTC.

The chain has TRBV5-1 and TRBJ1-1; possibly TRBD1 for D (5 bases). With 0 bases removed from V and 3 bases from J, the gap between germline ends came to 9 bases. The length of the CDR3 is 14 residues. CDR1 and CDR2 (germline): SGHRS, YFSETQ. The CDR3 loop is CASSLAGGDTEAFF. In nucleotides, the CDR3 is TGCGCCAGCAGCTTGGCGGGGGGGGACACTGAAGCTTTCTTT.

Here the CDR3 reads CASSRPLRDYSSYNEQFF. CDR3 nucleotide sequence: TGTGCCAGCAGCCGACCCCTGCGGGACTACAGCTCCTACAATGAGCAGTTCTTC. The chain couples TRBV7-8 to TRBJ2-1; 7 nucleotides agree with TRBD2. With 5 bases clipped from V and 0 bases from J, the junction kept 13 bases outside the gene matches. This CDR3 is built from 18 residues. Germline CDR1 and CDR2: SGHVS and FQNEAQ.

The chain combines TRBV5-1 with TRBJ2-1; 14 positions agree with TRBD2. The CDR3 is 16 amino acids. V trimming: 4 bases; J trimming: 8 bases; junction bases outside the gene matches: 8. Germline values: CDR1 SGHRS, CDR2 YFSETQ. The CDR3 reads CASSLGTSGRIYEQFF. DNA of the CDR3: TGCGCCAGCAGCCTGGGGACTAGCGGGAGAATATATGAGCAGTTCTTC.

This clone came up a few times. The V call is TRBV5-1, the J call TRBJ2-7, with 9 bases fitting TRBD1. The CDR3 consists of 16 residues. V was pared by 2 bases and J by 4 bases, with 10 bases of the junction left unmatched. Looked up from germline, CDR1 is SGHRS and CDR2 is YFSETQ. As DNA, the CDR3 is TGCGCCAGCAGCTTCTCTGTGGACAGGGGCAAGTACGAGCAGTACTTC. The encoded protein is CASSFSVDRGKYEQYF.